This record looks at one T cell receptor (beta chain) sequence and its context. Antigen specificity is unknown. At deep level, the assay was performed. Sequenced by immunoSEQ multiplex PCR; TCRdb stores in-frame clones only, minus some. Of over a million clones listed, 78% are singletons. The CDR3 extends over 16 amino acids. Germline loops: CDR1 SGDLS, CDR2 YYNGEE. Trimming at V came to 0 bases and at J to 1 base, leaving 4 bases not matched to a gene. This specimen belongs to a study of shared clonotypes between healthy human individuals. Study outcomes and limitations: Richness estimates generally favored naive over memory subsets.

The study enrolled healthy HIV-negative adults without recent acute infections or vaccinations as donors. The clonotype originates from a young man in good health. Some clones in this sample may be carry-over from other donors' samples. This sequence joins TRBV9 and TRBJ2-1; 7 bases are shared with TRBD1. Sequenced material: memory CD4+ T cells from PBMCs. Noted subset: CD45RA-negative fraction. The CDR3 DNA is TGTGCCAGCAGCGTAGTGGCAGGGGGTTCCTACAATGAGCAGTTCTTC. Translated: CASSVVAGGSYNEQFF.